This T cell receptor beta chain was sequenced during a study of cytomegalovirus exposure and HLA in healthy donors. 60 Vbeta and 13 Jbeta primers were used in PCR. Using immunoSEQ multiplex PCR, the repertoire was profiled, and TCRdb retains in-frame clones only, with some absent. Of around 120,000 clones listed, roughly 14% were seen once; the top ten hold roughly 2%. Whole-study findings and limits: The study designated 150 or so TCR beta chains cytomegalovirus-associated. Reports indicated that the classifier achieved high specificity and sensitivity in diagnosing cytomegalovirus status.

With regard to this clone: Its cognate antigen is unknown.

Sample: PBMCs. The TCR was taken from a woman aged 18-35 years in good health and CMV-seronegative.

CDR3: CASIRGANEKLFF. The DNA for the CDR3 is TGTGCCAGCATCCGGGGGGCTAATGAAAAACTGTTTTTT. V and J are TRBV27 and TRBJ1-4, with D possibly being TRBD1 (5 bases). The CDR3 runs 13 residues. V dropped 7 bases and J dropped 3 bases, with 9 bases sitting between them. In germline, CDR1 is MNHEY, CDR2 SMNVEV (reference sequence).